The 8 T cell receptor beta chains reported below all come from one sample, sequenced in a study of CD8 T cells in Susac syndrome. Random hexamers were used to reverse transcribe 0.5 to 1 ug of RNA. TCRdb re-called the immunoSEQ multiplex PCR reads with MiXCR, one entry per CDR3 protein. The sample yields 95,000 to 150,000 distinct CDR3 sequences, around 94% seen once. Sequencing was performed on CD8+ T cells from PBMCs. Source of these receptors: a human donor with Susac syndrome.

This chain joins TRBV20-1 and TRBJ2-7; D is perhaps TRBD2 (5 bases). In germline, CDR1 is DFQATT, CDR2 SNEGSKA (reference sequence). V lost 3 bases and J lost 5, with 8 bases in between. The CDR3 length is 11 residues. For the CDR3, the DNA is TGCAGTGCTAGTAGAGGGAACGAGCAGTACTTC. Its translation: CSASRGNEQYF.

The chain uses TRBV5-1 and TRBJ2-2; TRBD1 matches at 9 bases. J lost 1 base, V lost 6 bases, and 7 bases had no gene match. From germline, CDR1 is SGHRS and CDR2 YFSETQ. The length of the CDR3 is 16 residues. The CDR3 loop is CASTFRTGENTGELFF. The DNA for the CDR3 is TGCGCCAGCACCTTCCGGACAGGGGAGAACACCGGGGAGCTGTTTTTT.

CDR3 coding DNA: TGTGCCAGCAGTGGCGGACCTGAAGCTTTCTTT. It codes for CASSGGPEAFF. This chain uses TRBV12-3 or TRBV12-4 with TRBJ1-1; D is unclear. The CDR3 totals 11 residues. Trimming shortened V by 5 bases and J by 6 bases, and 7 bases separated the two germline ends.

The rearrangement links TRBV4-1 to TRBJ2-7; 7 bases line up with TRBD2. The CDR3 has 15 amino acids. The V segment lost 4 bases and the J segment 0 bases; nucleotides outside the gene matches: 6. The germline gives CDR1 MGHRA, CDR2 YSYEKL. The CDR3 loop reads CASSPRAGDSYEQYF. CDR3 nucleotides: TGCGCCAGCAGCCCCAGGGCGGGGGACTCCTACGAGCAGTACTTC.

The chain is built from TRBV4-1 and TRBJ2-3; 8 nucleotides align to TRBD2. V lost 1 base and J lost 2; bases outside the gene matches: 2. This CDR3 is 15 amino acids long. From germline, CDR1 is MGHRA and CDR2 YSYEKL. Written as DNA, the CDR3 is TGCGCCAGCAGCCAAGGAGCGGGGGTCACAGATACGCAGTATTTT. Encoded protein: CASSQGAGVTDTQYF.

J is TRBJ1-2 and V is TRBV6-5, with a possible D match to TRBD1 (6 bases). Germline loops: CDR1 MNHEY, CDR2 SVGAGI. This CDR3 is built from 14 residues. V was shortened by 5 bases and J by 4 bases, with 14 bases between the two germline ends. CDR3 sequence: CASSPGAASYGYTF. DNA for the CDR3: TGTGCCAGCAGTCCAGGGGCAGCCAGCTATGGCTACACCTTC.

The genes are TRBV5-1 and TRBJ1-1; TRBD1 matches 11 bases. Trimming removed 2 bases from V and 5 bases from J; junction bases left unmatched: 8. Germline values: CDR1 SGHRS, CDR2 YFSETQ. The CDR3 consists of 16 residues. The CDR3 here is CASSFFKGQGVTEAFF. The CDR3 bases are TGCGCCAGCAGCTTCTTTAAGGGACAGGGGGTGACTGAAGCTTTCTTT.

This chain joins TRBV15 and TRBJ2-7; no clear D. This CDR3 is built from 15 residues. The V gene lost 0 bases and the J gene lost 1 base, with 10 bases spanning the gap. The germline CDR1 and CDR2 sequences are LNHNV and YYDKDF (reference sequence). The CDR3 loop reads CATSRDRRGSYEQYF. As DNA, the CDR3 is TGTGCCACCAGCAGAGATCGTAGAGGTTCCTACGAGCAGTACTTC.